This TCR beta chain was observed in a study of control samples from healthy donors and cancer patients. The CDR3 is made up of 13 amino acids. Trimming removed 7 bases from V and 3 bases from J, with 11 bases in between. The germline CDR1 and CDR2 sequences are MNHEY and SVGAGI. Sequencing used immunoSEQ multiplex PCR; TCRdb keeps in-frame clones, though not all of them. The sample lists tens of thousands of clones; around 83% were seen once. The receptor's source is a woman aged 60-75 years with lung cancer. The V call is TRBV6-5, the J call TRBJ2-3; TRBD2 is a possible D gene (6 bases). The sample was PBMCs. CDR3 DNA sequence: TGTGCCAGCACCCCGGCGGGAACAGATACGCAGTATTTT. It specifies CASTPAGTDTQYF.